The rows below give T cell receptor beta chains drawn from one sample of a study of blood T cell repertoires in COVID-19. Clones were sequenced by immunoSEQ multiplex PCR, and TCRdb holds only the in-frame ones, with some missing. The sample shows over 120,000 clones, 80% to 90% of them seen only once. The material sequenced was peripheral blood. The receptors here all came from a man aged 60 to 69 with active or convalescent COVID-19. CDR3s include the opening cysteine and the closing phenylalanine or tryptophan.

j_gene: TRBJ2-1
len: 17
v_gene: TRBV21-1
CDR3aa: CASSGRGGGAVYNEQFF

j_gene: TRBJ2-5
len: 13
v_gene: TRBV11-2
CDR3aa: CASSRGEKETQYF

j_gene: TRBJ2-7
len: 13
v_gene: TRBV7-2
CDR3aa: CASSIDRAYEQYF

j_gene: TRBJ1-2
len: 14
v_gene: TRBV5-1
CDR3aa: CASSRTEANYGYTF

j_gene: TRBJ1-2
len: 17
v_gene: TRBV3-1/TRBV3-2
CDR3aa: CASSHHSQGVFNYGYTF

j_gene: TRBJ1-2
len: 13
v_gene: TRBV30
CDR3aa: CAWSAGANYGYTF

j_gene: TRBJ1-1
len: 16
v_gene: TRBV5-4
CDR3aa: CASSLGGGLPNTEAFF

j_gene: TRBJ1-1
len: 15
v_gene: TRBV5-5
CDR3aa: CASSSSGQGNTEAFF

j_gene: TRBJ2-1
len: 16
v_gene: TRBV9
CDR3aa: CASSLRTSPAYNEQFF

j_gene: TRBJ2-7
len: 15
v_gene: TRBV7-2
CDR3aa: CASSLTGQGLYEQYF